This entry features one TCR beta chain sequence. Antigen specificity is unknown. This entry is derived from a study of cytomegalovirus exposure and HLA in healthy donors. Study-wide points: One cluster of highly shared sequence variants probably arose as a sequencing artifact. Published work reported that the classifier diagnosed cytomegalovirus status with high specificity and sensitivity.

Each of the donors was a healthy bone marrow donor. The study ran its PCR with 60 Vbeta and 13 Jbeta primers. Repertoires were generated with immunoSEQ multiplex PCR, while TCRdb's copy carries only in-frame clones and drops some. The repertoire has about 140,000 clones, approximately 82% of them found once; the top ten carry about 11%. V shed 2 bases and J 12 bases; nucleotides not matched to a gene: 33. The CDR3 has 23 residues. Germline loops: CDR1 MNHEY, CDR2 SMNVEV (reference sequence). V and J are TRBV27 and TRBJ2-1; 11 nucleotides match TRBD2. Specimen: PBMCs. The TCR sequence derives from a man younger than 35 in good health and CMV-seropositive. The CDR3: CASSLKAAEERPVTSGSRRGQFF. CDR3 sequence (DNA): TGTGCCAGCAGTTTAAAAGCGGCGGAGGAAAGACCAGTAACTAGCGGGAGTCGGAGGGGGCAGTTCTTC.